Listed here are 25 T cell receptor beta chains from one sample, sequenced in a study of Ad26.COV2.S vaccination and SARS-CoV-2 variants. Method: immunoSEQ multiplex PCR; TCRdb's copy keeps in-frame clones and lacks some. The top ten hold about 2.4% of the sample, which has about 450,000 clones, 80% to 90% seen once. As for treatment: around 19 received Ad26.COV2.S at low or high dose, single or two shots; about five received placebo; per-sample allocation not given. The samples date from day 63 after the first vaccine or placebo injection. The sequenced sample was peripheral blood, obtained in a trial of Ad26.COV2.S vaccine versus placebo. Source of these receptors: a person between 18 and 65 years old who received the Ad26.COV2.S COVID-19 vaccine or a placebo.

The J gene is TRBJ2-5, the V gene TRBV30, with 11 bases fitting TRBD1. The CDR3 contains 12 residues. V dropped 5 bases and J dropped 4; count of bases not matched to a gene: 0. Germline loops: CDR1 GTSNPN, CDR2 SVGIG (reference sequence). The CDR3 loop reads CAWGQGAETQYF. The CDR3 nucleotides read TGTGCCTGGGGACAGGGGGCAGAGACCCAGTACTTC. Full variable domain (outside the CDR3, taken from reference TRBV30 and TRBJ2-5): SQTIHQWPATLVQPVGSPLSLECTVEGTSNPNLYWYRQAAGRGLQLLFYSVGIGQISSEVPQNLSASRPQDRQFILSSKKLLLSDSGFYLCAWGQGAETQYFGPGTRLLVL.

This chain links TRBV15 with TRBJ2-7; no reliable D call. CDR1 LNHNV and CDR2 YYDKDF come from the germline V gene (reference sequence). This CDR3 spans 13 amino acids. V was pared by 0 bases and J by 1 base, with 4 bases between. CDR3 protein: CATSREESYEQYF. The CDR3, as DNA: TGTGCCACCAGCAGAGAGGAGTCCTACGAGCAGTACTTC.

The gene calls are TRBV7-6 and TRBJ2-1; TRBD1 aligns across 9 bases. Looked up from germline, CDR1 is SGHVS and CDR2 is FNYEAQ. Trimming removed 1 base from V and 9 bases from J; junction bases left unmatched: 7. There are 15 residues in the CDR3. In DNA form, the CDR3 reads TGTGCCAGCAGCTTAGTTTCGGGACAGGGTGTTGAGCAGTTCTTC. Translating it yields CASSLVSGQGVEQFF.

The V call is TRBV5-4, the J call TRBJ2-1, with 10 positions matching TRBD2. The CDR3 length is 16 residues. V was clipped by 0 bases and J by 8 bases; unmatched bases: 8. Germline V lookup: CDR1 SGHNT, CDR2 YYREEE (reference sequence). The CDR3 nucleotides read TGTGCCAGCAGCTTGGGGGTAGCGGGGGGATTTCATGAGCAGTTCTTC. Translated, it gives CASSLGVAGGFHEQFF.

This chain joins TRBV12-3 or TRBV12-4 and TRBJ2-5, with D possibly matching TRBD1 (5 bases). The ends were cut back, 5 bases at V and 2 bases at J, with 9 bases in the middle. The CDR3 runs to 13 residues. The chain's CDR3 is CASSPRQQETQYF. The CDR3 nucleotides are TGTGCCAGCAGTCCCCGACAGCAAGAGACCCAGTACTTC.

CDR3 sequence (DNA): TGTGCCAGCAGTTACCCTCCAATGACAGGGGAAGATACGCAGTATTTT. This gives the protein CASSYPPMTGEDTQYF. The chain recombines TRBV6-6 with TRBJ2-3; 8 bases are shared with TRBD1. The germline V gene has CDR1 MNHNY and CDR2 SVGAGI (reference sequence). J was trimmed by 5 bases and V by 2 bases; bases with no gene match: 9. The CDR3 runs 16 residues.

The CDR3 coding sequence is TGTGCCAGCAGCCAGAGACACAATGAGCAGTTCTTC. The encoded protein is CASSQRHNEQFF. V usage is TRBV3-1 (or the pseudogene TRBV3-2) and J usage is TRBJ2-1; D gene unclear. This CDR3 is 12 amino acids long. Per germline, CDR1 LGHDT and CDR2 YNNKEL (reference sequence). Trimming removed 3 bases at V and 5 bases at J, with 5 bases between.

The rearrangement uses TRBV5-8 and TRBJ2-5, with 12 bases lining up with TRBD2. The CDR3 is made up of 16 amino acids. CDR1 and CDR2 from the germline V gene are SGHTS and YDEGEE. Trimming cost V 2 bases and J 4 bases; bases outside gene matches: 6. The CDR3 coding sequence is TGTGCCAGCAGCTTTCTACTAGCGGGGGGTGCAGAGACCCAGTACTTC. This sequence encodes CASSFLLAGGAETQYF.

This chain uses TRBV30 with TRBJ2-3, with 7 bases matching TRBD2. The CDR3 extends over 16 amino acids. Looked up from germline, CDR1 is GTSNPN and CDR2 is SVGIG (reference sequence). V dropped 1 base and J dropped 2; count of bases not matched to a gene: 9. The CDR3 nucleotides read TGTGCCTGGAGTGCCAGCCCTAGCGGTAACACAGATACGCAGTATTTT. Protein: CAWSASPSGNTDTQYF.

This clone occurred once. J is TRBJ2-3 and V is TRBV18, with a possible D match to TRBD2 (5 bases). This CDR3 region has 14 residues. Trimming stripped 3 bases from V and 4 bases from J, with 11 bases between. CDR1 is KGHSH, CDR2 LQKENI, per germline. The CDR3, as DNA: TGTGCCAGCTCACCTTTAGGACTGGCAGATACGCAGTATTTT. It codes for CASSPLGLADTQYF.

J is TRBJ2-7 and V is TRBV14; D is unclear. V was cut by 0 bases and J by 4 bases, with 7 bases left in between. There are 13 residues in the CDR3. Looked up from germline, CDR1 is SGHDN and CDR2 is FVKESK. The CDR3 DNA sequence: TGTGCCAGCAGCCAAGATTGGGGTTACGAGCAGTACTTC. Its translation is CASSQDWGYEQYF.

This sequence joins TRBV6-5 and TRBJ1-4, with a possible D match to TRBD1 (5 bases). Between the trimmed V and J ends, which lost 8 bases and 4 bases, there was a span of 11 bases. The CDR3 consists of 13 residues. Germline CDR1 reads MNHEY; CDR2 reads SVGAGI. The CDR3 loop reads CASRRGINEKLFF. The CDR3 bases are TGTGCCAGCCGTCGGGGGATTAATGAAAAACTGTTTTTT.

The rearrangement joins TRBV7-9 to TRBJ1-1; 7 bases map to TRBD1. The length of the CDR3 is 16 residues. V shed 1 base and J 2 bases; nucleotides not matched to a gene: 7. Germline assignment: CDR1 SEHNR and CDR2 FQNEAQ (reference sequence). CDR3 in amino acids: CASSLDDRVRNTEAFF. The CDR3 nucleotides read TGTGCCAGCAGCTTAGACGACAGGGTGCGAAACACTGAAGCTTTCTTT.

The CDR3: CATSEVGPGNEQFF. The CDR3, as DNA: TGTGCCACCAGTGAAGTAGGGCCGGGCAATGAGCAGTTCTTC. The chain carries TRBV24-1 and TRBJ2-1; D gene unclear. V lost 4 bases, J lost 6 bases, and 12 bases lay in between. The CDR3 length is 14 residues. Looked up from germline, CDR1 is KGHDR and CDR2 is SFDVKD.

The genes are TRBV6-5 and TRBJ2-1; 11 bases are a match to TRBD2. V lost 4 bases and J lost 7; bases outside the gene matches: 9. Germline CDR1 is MNHEY and CDR2 is SVGAGI. The CDR3 sequence is 16 residues long. The CDR3 protein is CASSLLAGGRRNEQFF. The CDR3 region has the DNA TGTGCCAGCAGTTTATTAGCGGGAGGGCGTAGAAATGAGCAGTTCTTC.

This clone was seen only once. The chain recombines TRBV5-1 with TRBJ2-7; 8 bases are shared with TRBD1. The CDR3 is 15 residues long. In germline, CDR1 is SGHRS, CDR2 YFSETQ. V lost 3 bases and J lost 2; bases outside the gene matches: 7. The CDR3 coding sequence is TGCGCCAGCAGCTCCTCCGGGACAGGCCCCTACGAGCAGTACTTC. It yields the protein CASSSSGTGPYEQYF.

V and J are TRBV18 and TRBJ1-2; 7 bases match TRBD1. Trimming removed 3 bases from V and 5 bases from J; junction bases left unmatched: 6. Per germline, CDR1 KGHSH and CDR2 LQKENI. The CDR3 consists of 14 residues. CDR3 DNA sequence: TGTGCCAGCTCACCGACAGGGAGACGATATGGCTACACCTTC. Protein sequence: CASSPTGRRYGYTF.

The chain employs TRBV13 and TRBJ1-1, with D maybe TRBD1 (6 bases). The CDR3 spans 16 residues. The germline V gene has CDR1 PRHDT and CDR2 FYEKMQ (reference sequence). Trimming took off 2 bases at V and 1 base at J, with 14 bases between the two ends. The CDR3 sequence is CASSLIQGHSNTEAFF. The CDR3 DNA reads as TGTGCCAGCAGCTTAATCCAGGGGCACTCGAACACTGAAGCTTTCTTT.

The chain combines TRBV29-1 with TRBJ1-2, with D unclear. Trimming pared 7 bases from V and 4 bases from J, leaving 10 bases between. The germline gives CDR1 SQVTM, CDR2 ANQGSEA. The CDR3 length is 11 residues. The CDR3 DNA sequence: TGCAGCGAGGGAGGGCCCTATGGCTACACCTTC. It is translated as CSEGGPYGYTF.

This clone was observed a single time. J is TRBJ2-3 and V is TRBV4-3, with TRBD2 matching over 7 bases. The germline gives CDR1 LGHNA, CDR2 YSLEER. There are 15 residues in the CDR3. The junction had 5 bases not matched to a gene; V was cut back by 0 bases and J by 5 bases. The CDR3 DNA sequence: TGCGCCAGCAGCCAAGAGCGGGAGACTCGAGATACGCAGTATTTT. As protein: CASSQERETRDTQYF.

The chain couples TRBV4-1 to TRBJ1-6; D uncertain. V was trimmed by 3 bases and J by 0 bases, leaving 3 bases between them. The CDR3 covers 14 residues. Germline lookup yields CDR1 MGHRA and CDR2 YSYEKL. The CDR3 DNA sequence: TGCGCCAGCAGCCACGACTCCTATAATTCACCCCTCCACTTT. It encodes CASSHDSYNSPLHF.

V and J are TRBV14 and TRBJ2-7; TRBD2 might be the D (6 bases). The CDR3 length is 14 residues. V shed 4 bases and J shed 5 bases, with 15 bases lying between them. CDR1 is SGHDN, CDR2 FVKESK, per germline. CDR3 sequence: CASSPGGSYDEQYF. For the CDR3, the DNA is TGTGCCAGCAGCCCCGGGGGATCCTACGACGAGCAGTACTTC.

The CDR3 loop is CASSLGDRNYEQYF. For the CDR3, the DNA is TGTGCCAGCAGCTTAGGGGACAGAAACTACGAGCAGTACTTC. This sequence joins TRBV13 and TRBJ2-7, with a weak D call TRBD1 (6 bases). CDR1 is PRHDT and CDR2 is FYEKMQ in the germline V gene (reference sequence). Trimming removed 0 bases at V and 3 bases at J, with 9 bases between. The CDR3 consists of 14 residues.

This clone was seen once. The V call is TRBV11-2, the J call TRBJ1-1; D unresolved. Trimming cost V 1 base and J 3 bases, with 6 bases left between them. The CDR3 has 13 residues. Germline-derived CDR1 and CDR2 are SGHAT and FQNNGV. CDR3 nucleotides: TGTGCCAGCAGCTTAGTCAAAGACACTGAAGCTTTCTTT. As protein: CASSLVKDTEAFF.

This clone appeared once. The CDR3 spells CASSARVVGAVNEKLFF. DNA for the CDR3: TGTGCCAGCAGTGCCCGGGTGGTGGGGGCGGTTAATGAAAAACTGTTTTTT. The V gene is TRBV6-1, the J gene TRBJ1-4, with D tentatively TRBD1 (6 bases). CDR1 and CDR2 from the germline V gene are MNHNS and SASEGT. Trimming removed 4 bases from V and 4 bases from J, with 19 bases in between. The CDR3 spans 17 residues.